What follows are 15 T cell receptor beta chains derived from one specimen sequenced in a study of cytomegalovirus exposure and HLA in healthy donors. PCR involved 60 Vbeta and 13 Jbeta primers. Profiled with immunoSEQ multiplex PCR; TCRdb holds only in-frame clones, not every one. Of around 76,000 clones listed, around four fifths were seen once; the top ten hold 8% to 9%. Sequencing used PBMCs. Receptor source: a woman in her 40s in good health and CMV-seropositive.

The rearrangement uses TRBV5-6 and TRBJ1-1; D remains ambiguous. Deletions cut 0 bases from V and 0 bases from J, with 9 bases between. The CDR3 is made up of 15 amino acids. Looked up from germline, CDR1 is SGHDT and CDR2 is YYEEEE. This CDR3 is CASSLAMSVNTEAFF. In DNA, the CDR3 is TGTGCCAGCAGCTTGGCCATGTCAGTGAACACTGAAGCTTTCTTT. Filled out from reference TRBV5-6 and TRBJ1-1, the complete variable domain reads DAGVTQSPTHLIKTRGQQVTLRCSPKSGHDTVSWYQQALGQGPQFIFQYYEEEERQRGNFPDRFSGHQFPNYSSELNVNALLLGDSALYLCASSLAMSVNTEAFFGQGTRLTVV.

DNA for the CDR3: TGTGCCAGTAGAACTAGACAGGGGGCGGTGTATGGCTACACCTTC. Encoded protein: CASRTRQGAVYGYTF. The chain employs TRBV19 and TRBJ1-2; 10 nucleotides match TRBD1. This CDR3 is 15 amino acids long. CDR1 LNHDA and CDR2 SQIVND come from the germline V gene (reference sequence). V shed 6 bases and J 5 bases; nucleotides not matched to a gene: 9.

A few counts support this clone. This chain connects TRBV5-1 to TRBJ2-7; D gene unclear. The CDR3 sequence is 11 residues long. The germline V gene encodes CDR1 SGHRS and CDR2 YFSETQ. The V end was cut by 1 base, the J end by 6 bases, with 5 bases between. The CDR3 DNA reads TGCGCCAGCAGCTTGAGAGGCGAGCAGTACTTC. Translated: CASSLRGEQYF.

The V gene is TRBV5-6, the J gene TRBJ2-7, with D hard to call. This CDR3 contains 13 residues. The germline gives CDR1 SGHDT, CDR2 YYEEEE. V shed 3 bases and J shed 0 bases, with 7 bases lying between them. The CDR3 loop is CASSSTDSYEQYF. CDR3 nucleotides: TGTGCCAGCAGCTCGACTGACTCCTACGAGCAGTACTTC.

The chain combines TRBV6-1 with TRBJ2-7, with 8 bases aligning to TRBD2. The CDR3 totals 15 residues. Germline V gives CDR1 MNHNS, CDR2 SASEGT. The V and J ends lost 6 bases and 4 bases, in that order; junction bases with no gene match: 11. Written as DNA, the CDR3 is TGTGCCAGCAGATCCCCGGGACTAGAGTTATACGAGCAGTACTTC. It encodes CASRSPGLELYEQYF.

The chain couples TRBV19 to TRBJ2-1; tentatively, D is TRBD2 (5 bases). V dropped 1 base and J dropped 2 bases, with 9 bases sitting between them. The V gene's germline CDR1 is LNHDA and CDR2 SQIVND (reference sequence). This CDR3 region has 15 residues. CDR3 nucleotides: TGTGCCAGTAGTATAGGAGGGAACGCCTACAATGAGCAGTTCTTC. Protein: CASSIGGNAYNEQFF.

This sequence joins TRBV19 and TRBJ2-7; 10 nucleotides line up with TRBD1. This CDR3 is 13 amino acids long. V lost 6 bases to trimming and J lost 7 bases; unmatched junction nucleotides: 6. The germline gives CDR1 LNHDA, CDR2 SQIVND (reference sequence). CDR3 in amino acids: CASSFDRGLEQYF. For the CDR3, the DNA is TGTGCCAGTAGCTTCGACAGGGGGCTTGAGCAGTACTTC.

This clone was seen once. The chain uses TRBV7-9 and TRBJ1-2; 7 positions match TRBD1. Trimming at V came to 1 base and at J to 4 bases, leaving 0 bases not matched to a gene. The CDR3 extends over 13 amino acids. In germline, CDR1 is SEHNR, CDR2 FQNEAQ (reference sequence). For the CDR3, the DNA is TGTGCCAGCAGCTTAGGGACAGGCTATGGCTACACCTTC. This codes for CASSLGTGYGYTF.

The chain links TRBV18 to TRBJ2-1, with TRBD1 matching over 8 bases. V gave up 5 bases and J gave up 9 bases; unmatched junction bases: 6. CDR1 and CDR2 (germline): KGHSH, LQKENI. The CDR3 runs to 13 residues. DNA of the CDR3: TGTGCCAGCTCAGCGGACAGGGTGGTTGAGCAGTTCTTC. It translates to CASSADRVVEQFF.

The genes are TRBV29-1 and TRBJ2-1, with D possibly matching TRBD1 (5 bases). Trimming cost V 0 bases and J 3 bases, with 12 bases left between them. Germline V lookup: CDR1 SQVTM, CDR2 ANQGSEA. This CDR3 is 15 amino acids long. For the CDR3, the DNA is TGCAGCGTTGAAGATCCCGCAGGGCGCTACAATGAGCAGTTCTTC. Translated, it gives CSVEDPAGRYNEQFF.

This clone was counted a single time. The genes are TRBV7-6 and TRBJ1-5, with D hard to call. The germline V and J ends were trimmed by 5 bases and 2 bases, with 13 bases remaining between them. Germline V CDR1 and CDR2: SGHVS, FNYEAQ. The CDR3 is made up of 15 amino acids. The CDR3 here is CASSPSAEGNQPQHF. The CDR3, as DNA: TGTGCCAGCAGCCCTAGTGCGGAGGGCAATCAGCCCCAGCATTTT.

As regards this clone: Compared with germline, one end of the junction differs, possibly owing to a read error. V gene TRBV7-9 combines with J gene TRBJ2-5; 12 nucleotides match TRBD2. The germline V gene encodes CDR1 SEHNR and CDR2 FQNEAQ (reference sequence). The CDR3 covers 19 residues. CDR3 in amino acids: CSSSLVRLAGGSFQETQYF. CDR3 nucleotide sequence: TGTTCCAGCAGCTTAGTCCGGCTAGCGGGGGGGTCTTTCCAAGAGACCCAGTACTTC.

The V gene is TRBV5-1, the J gene TRBJ2-5; 7 bases are a match to TRBD1. This CDR3 contains 13 residues. The V and J ends lost 5 bases and 4 bases, in that order; junction bases with no gene match: 5. Per germline, CDR1 SGHRS and CDR2 YFSETQ. The CDR3 DNA sequence: TGCGCCAGCAGGACAGGGATCTCAGAGACCCAGTACTTC. It translates to CASRTGISETQYF.

This clone was seen once. V usage is TRBV5-1 and J usage is TRBJ2-6; a possible D gene is TRBD1 (5 bases). This CDR3 has 16 amino acids. Germline CDR1 SGHRS, CDR2 YFSETQ. The V end lost 0 bases, the J end lost 1 base, and 8 bases lay between the germline ends. CDR3 region: CASSLGRESGANVLTF. The CDR3 DNA follows: TGCGCCAGCAGCTTGGGCAGGGAATCTGGGGCCAACGTCCTGACTTTC. The variable domain in full, completed from reference TRBV5-1 and TRBJ2-6, reads KAGVTQTPRYLIKTRGQQVTLSCSPISGHRSVSWYQQTPGQGLQFLFEYFSETQRNKGNFPGRFSGRQFSNSRSEMNVSTLELGDSALYLCASSLGRESGANVLTFGAGSRLTVL.

The chain combines TRBV5-8 with TRBJ1-5; D may be TRBD1 (5 bases). The CDR3 contains 13 residues. The V end lost 10 bases, the J end lost 3 bases, and 14 bases lay between the germline ends. The germline V gene encodes CDR1 SGHTS and CDR2 YDEGEE. In DNA form, the CDR3 reads TGTGCCTCCGGAAGGGGCCTCAATCAGCCCCAGCATTTT. It encodes CASGRGLNQPQHF.